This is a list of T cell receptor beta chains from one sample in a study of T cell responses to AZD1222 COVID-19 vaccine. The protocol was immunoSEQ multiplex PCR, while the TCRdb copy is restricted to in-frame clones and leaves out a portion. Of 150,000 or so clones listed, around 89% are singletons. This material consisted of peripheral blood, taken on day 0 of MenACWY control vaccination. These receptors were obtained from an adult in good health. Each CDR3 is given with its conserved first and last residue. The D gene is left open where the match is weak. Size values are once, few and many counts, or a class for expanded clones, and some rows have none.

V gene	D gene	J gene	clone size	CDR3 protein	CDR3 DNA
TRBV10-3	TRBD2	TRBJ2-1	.	CAISGRSGSMNEQFF	TGTGCCATCAGTGGAAGGAGCGGGAGTATGAATGAGCAGTTCTTC
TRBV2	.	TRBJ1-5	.	CASSVGESNQPQHF	TGTGCCAGCAGTGTTGGGGAGAGCAATCAGCCCCAGCATTTT
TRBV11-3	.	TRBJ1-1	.	CASSLTQGAEAFF	TGTGCCAGCAGCTTAACTCAGGGCGCTGAAGCTTTCTTT
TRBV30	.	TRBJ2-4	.	CAWGVGPVNIQYF	TGTGCCTGGGGGGTGGGCCCCGTAAACATTCAGTACTTC
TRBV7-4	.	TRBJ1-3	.	CASSSCSSGNTIYF	TGTGCCAGCAGCTCGTGCAGCTCTGGAAACACCATATATTTT
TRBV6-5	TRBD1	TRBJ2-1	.	CASSYPGQVEQFF	TGTGCCAGCAGTTACCCCGGACAGGTTGAGCAGTTCTTC
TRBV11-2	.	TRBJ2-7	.	CASSLGQVNEQYF	TGTGCCAGCAGCTTAGGACAGGTAAACGAGCAGTACTTC
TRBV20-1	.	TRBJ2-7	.	CSARKGYEQYF	TGCAGTGCTAGGAAAGGCTACGAGCAGTACTTC
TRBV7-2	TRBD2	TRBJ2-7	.	CASSFGGTSGSYEQYF	TGTGCCAGCAGTTTCGGAGGGACTAGCGGGAGTTACGAGCAGTACTTC
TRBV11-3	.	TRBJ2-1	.	CASSQMGEQFF	TGTGCCAGCAGCCAGATGGGTGAGCAGTTCTTC
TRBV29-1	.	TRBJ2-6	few	CSVRGISGANVLTF	TGCAGCGTTAGGGGCATTTCTGGGGCCAACGTCCTGACTTTC
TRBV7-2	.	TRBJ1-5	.	CASSLSGPGQPQHF	TGTGCCAGCAGCTTATCAGGGCCGGGTCAGCCCCAGCATTTT
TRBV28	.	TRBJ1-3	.	CASRVSGNTIYF	TGTGCCAGCAGGGTCTCTGGAAACACCATATATTTT
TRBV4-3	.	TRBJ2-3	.	CASSQDRRESTQYF	TGCGCCAGCAGCCAAGATCGGAGGGAGAGTACGCAGTATTTT
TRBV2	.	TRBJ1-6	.	CASRGQGDSPLHF	TGTGCCAGCCGGGGTCAGGGAGATTCACCCCTCCACTTT
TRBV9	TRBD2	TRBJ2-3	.	CASSPRLAGGPDTQYF	TGTGCCAGCAGCCCCCGCCTAGCGGGGGGGCCAGATACGCAGTATTTT
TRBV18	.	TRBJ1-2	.	CASSPSGENYGYTF	TGTGCCAGCTCACCAAGTGGGGAAAACTATGGCTACACCTTC
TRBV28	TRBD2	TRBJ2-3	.	CASSPLLASGGGEQYF	TGTGCCAGCAGTCCTTTATTGGCTAGCGGGGGTGGGGAGCAGTATTTT
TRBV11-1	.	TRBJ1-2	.	CASSFFDRDGYTF	TGTGCCAGCAGCTTTTTCGACAGAGATGGCTACACCTTC
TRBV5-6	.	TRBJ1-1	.	CASSFSRAGAFF	TGTGCCAGCAGCTTTAGTAGGGCGGGGGCTTTCTTT
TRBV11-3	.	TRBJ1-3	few	CASSLESGIFSTIYF	TGTGCCAGCAGCTTAGAGTCGGGGATCTTTTCCACCATATATTTT
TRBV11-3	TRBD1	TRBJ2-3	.	CASSPGRDRGPDTQYF	TGTGCCAGCAGCCCCGGCCGGGACAGGGGCCCAGATACGCAGTATTTT
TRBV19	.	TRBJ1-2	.	CASSSSKTFYGYTF	TGTGCCAGTAGCTCCTCAAAAACATTCTATGGCTACACCTTC
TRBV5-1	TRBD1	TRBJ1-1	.	CASSLTGGTEAFF	TGCGCCAGCAGCCTTACAGGGGGCACTGAAGCTTTCTTT
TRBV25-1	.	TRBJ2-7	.	CASSEEGYEQYF	TGTGCCAGCAGTGAAGAGGGGTACGAGCAGTACTTC
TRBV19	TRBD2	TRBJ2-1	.	CASSTLAGSYNEQFF	TGTGCCAGTAGTACTCTAGCGGGCTCCTACAATGAGCAGTTCTTC